These 2 T cell receptor beta chains were all obtained from the same sample, sequenced in a study of cytomegalovirus exposure and HLA in healthy donors (dated by TCRdb to about 2017). The receptor library was made with the immunoSEQ multiplex PCR assay. For the multiplex PCR, a mixture combining 60 forward primers for TCR Vbeta segments and 13 reverse primers for TCR Jbeta segments was used. TCRdb's version of the immuneACCESS table is confined to in-frame rearrangements and falls short of the full clone set. An unresolved V gene accounts for under half of the shortfall where checked; the remainder is of unknown origin. Across this sample there are about 200,000 clones, with approximately 80% seen only once. The ten top clones hold roughly 0.22% of the sample. The source material was PBMCs. The receptors stem from a girl aged 2 to 9 in good health and CMV-seronegative.

The rearrangement joins TRBV6-5 to TRBJ2-2; 10 nucleotides match TRBD2. The CDR3 is 13 amino acids. With 5 bases clipped from V and 8 bases from J, the junction kept 2 bases outside the gene matches. The germline V gene encodes CDR1 MNHEY and CDR2 SVGAGI. The CDR3 here is CASSLLAGGELFF. The CDR3 bases are TGTGCCAGCAGTCTACTAGCGGGGGGGGAGCTGTTTTTT.

The chain employs TRBV6-1 and TRBJ1-1; TRBD1 agrees at 10 bases. Looked up from germline, CDR1 is MNHNS and CDR2 is SASEGT. The CDR3 runs 16 residues. The V gene end was trimmed by 4 bases and the J gene end by 2 bases; junction bases not matched to a gene: 7. CDR3: CASSGGQGFRNTEAFF. The DNA for the CDR3 is TGTGCCAGCAGTGGGGGACAGGGGTTTCGAAACACTGAAGCTTTCTTT.